A selection of T cell receptor beta chains follows, all from one sample in a study of cytomegalovirus exposure and HLA in healthy donors. Clones were read by immunoSEQ multiplex PCR, and TCRdb kept only the in-frame ones, dropping some. The table has under 200,000 clones, 70% to 90% seen once. The sample consisted of PBMCs. The receptors stem from a woman aged 18-29 years in good health and CMV-seronegative. Both conserved end residues are part of each CDR3. D genes are given only for firm matches. Clone size appears in some rows only: once, few, many, or a class for an expanded clone.

-,TRBJ2-3,TRBV9,TRBD1,TGTGCCAGCAGCGCAGGACCGGGACAGGCAGATACGCAGTATTTT,CASSAGPGQADTQYF
-,TRBJ2-3,TRBV7-2,TRBD2,TGTGCCAGCAGCTTAGCTAGCGGGAGCACAGATACGCAGTATTTT,CASSLASGSTDTQYF
-,TRBJ2-7,TRBV7-9,-,TGTGCCAGCAGTCGTCTAGCCTCGGGGGAAGGGGAGCAGTACTTC,CASSRLASGEGEQYF
-,TRBJ2-3,TRBV6-1,TRBD2,TGTGCCAGCAGTTGGACTAGCGACCCCACAGATACGCAGTATTTT,CASSWTSDPTDTQYF
-,TRBJ1-4,TRBV7-2,-,TGTGCCAGCAGCTTAACGGGAACTAATGAAAAACTGTTTTTT,CASSLTGTNEKLFF
-,TRBJ1-1,TRBV7-2,-,TGTGCCAGCAGCTTAGAACAGGGTACTGAAGCTTTCTTT,CASSLEQGTEAFF
-,TRBJ2-1,TRBV14,TRBD2,TGTGCCAGCAGCCAAGACAGGACTAGATATTTCTTC,CASSQDRTRYFF
-,TRBJ2-2,TRBV18,-,TGTGCCAGCTCACCACCGTCAAAGGGGCCTACCGGGGAGCTGTTTTTT,CASSPPSKGPTGELFF
-,TRBJ1-2,TRBV9,TRBD1,TGTGCCAGCAGCCTATCCGGGACAGGGGTCAACTATGGCTACACCTTC,CASSLSGTGVNYGYTF
-,TRBJ2-7,TRBV5-7,-,TGTGCCAGCAGCTTGGAGGCGGGCGAGCAGTACTTC,CASSLEAGEQYF
few,TRBJ1-1,TRBV7-2,-,TGTGCCAGCAGCTCAGAAACAGGAGCGAACACTGAAGCTTTCTTT,CASSSETGANTEAFF
few,TRBJ1-2,TRBV7-9,TRBD1,TGTGCCAGCAGCTATAGGGGACAGGACTATGGCTACACCTTC,CASSYRGQDYGYTF
few,TRBJ2-7,TRBV19,TRBD1,TGTGCCAGTACCCGGACAGGCTGGGGCGAGCAGTACTTC,CASTRTGWGEQYF
-,TRBJ2-6,TRBV4-3,-,TGCGCCAGCAGCTTAGGGACTTCTGGGGCCAACGTCCTGACTTTC,CASSLGTSGANVLTF
-,TRBJ2-7,TRBV5-4,-,TGTGCCAGCAGCCTATTATACTCCTACGAGCAGTACTTC,CASSLLYSYEQYF
-,TRBJ2-4,TRBV5-6,-,TGTGCCAGCAGCGACCGGACATTGGGGGCTGCCAAAAACATTCAGTACTTC,CASSDRTLGAAKNIQYF
-,TRBJ2-3,TRBV5-1,TRBD2,TGCGCCAGCAGCTTTTCAAGGACTAGCGGGTTAAGCACAGATACGCAGTATTTT,CASSFSRTSGLSTDTQYF
-,TRBJ1-5,TRBV5-7,-,TGTGCCAGCAGCCGGACTACGAGACAGCCCCAGCATTTT,CASSRTTRQPQHF
-,TRBJ1-2,TRBV5-1,TRBD1,TGCGCCAGCAGCGCATCACAGGGGGCGAGCGGCTACACCTTC,CASSASQGASGYTF
-,TRBJ1-2,TRBV18,-,TGTGCCAGCTCACCACCCGACAGGAGTAACTATGGCTACACCTTC,CASSPPDRSNYGYTF
-,TRBJ1-2,TRBV6-1,-,TGTGCCAGCAGACCCATGACACCCCTCTATGGCTACACCTTC,CASRPMTPLYGYTF
-,TRBJ1-3,TRBV2,-,TGTGCCAGCGGGCGAGCCTCTGGAAACACCATATATTTT,CASGRASGNTIYF
-,TRBJ1-4,TRBV10-3,TRBD1,TGTGCCATCAGTGATGACAGGGGGGATGAAAAACTGTTTTTT,CAISDDRGDEKLFF
-,TRBJ2-7,TRBV5-1,-,TGCGCCAGCAGCTTGGACAGTACAGGCGACGAGCAGTACTTC,CASSLDSTGDEQYF
-,TRBJ1-1,TRBV18,-,TGTGCCAGCTCACTCCACCTGGGGCCCAACACTGAAGCTTTCTTT,CASSLHLGPNTEAFF
-,TRBJ1-5,TRBV6-1,TRBD1,TGTGCCAGCAGGGGGGACAGGGCTATTCAGCCCCAGCATTTT,CASRGDRAIQPQHF
-,TRBJ2-5,TRBV27,-,TGTGCCAGCAGCCCCGAGGGGGAGCAAGAGACCCAGTACTTC,CASSPEGEQETQYF
-,TRBJ2-2,TRBV5-1,-,TGCGCCAGCAGCCCAGGGCTCCGAGCGAACACCGGGGAGCTGTTTTTT,CASSPGLRANTGELFF
-,TRBJ2-5,TRBV14,-,TGTGCCAGCAGCCGGCAGGGACAAGAGACCCAGTACTTC,CASSRQGQETQYF
-,TRBJ2-7,TRBV7-2,-,TGTGCCAGCAGCTCTAGCCATCCTCGGGGCGAGCAGTACTTC,CASSSSHPRGEQYF
-,TRBJ2-1,TRBV7-2,-,TGTGCCAGCAGCGAAGATAGGGAGATATACAATGAGCAGTTCTTC,CASSEDREIYNEQFF
-,TRBJ1-1,TRBV19,TRBD1,TGTGCCAGTAGTCGGACAGGGAGATCGAACACTGAAGCTTTCTTT,CASSRTGRSNTEAFF
-,TRBJ1-1,TRBV9,-,TGTGCCAGCAGCGCCGAGGACTCTTCAGCTTTCTTT,CASSAEDSSAFF
-,TRBJ1-2,TRBV4-1,-,TGCGCCAGCAGCCAAGTACGGGGCAGGACAGACTATGGCTACACCTTC,CASSQVRGRTDYGYTF
-,TRBJ1-2,TRBV5-4,TRBD1,TGTGCCAGCAGCGGATCAGGGGGAGTCAACTATGGCTACACCTTC,CASSGSGGVNYGYTF
-,TRBJ2-7,TRBV15,-,TGTGCCACCAGCAGACTTCATGGGGGGGACAACGAGCAGTACTTC,CATSRLHGGDNEQYF
few,TRBJ2-1,TRBV6-5,-,TGTGCCAGCAGTCCCGGGTCGGAACCCTACAATGAGCAGTTCTTC,CASSPGSEPYNEQFF
-,TRBJ1-5,TRBV6-1,-,TGTGCCAGCAGCTCCTTGGGGGGTAATCAGCCCCAGCATTTT,CASSSLGGNQPQHF
-,TRBJ2-1,TRBV5-6,-,TGTGCCAGCAGCCCCAACTACAATGAGCAGTTCTTC,CASSPNYNEQFF
-,TRBJ2-7,TRBV11-2,-,TGTGCCAGCAGCTTAGCTGCAGGGGACGGCTACGAGCAGTACTTC,CASSLAAGDGYEQYF
-,TRBJ1-2,TRBV9,TRBD1,TGTGCCAGCAGCGAGACCCCAGCAGGGGGGACGGCTGGCTACACCTTC,CASSETPAGGTAGYTF
-,TRBJ1-3,TRBV5-1,TRBD1,TGCGCCAGCAGCTTGGGGACAGGGGACGGAAACACCATATATTTT,CASSLGTGDGNTIYF
-,TRBJ2-1,TRBV13,TRBD1,TGTGCCAGCAGCCAGGCCCGGGACAGGGGCGCCGAATTGTACAATGAGCAGTTCTTC,CASSQARDRGAELYNEQFF
-,TRBJ1-2,TRBV28,TRBD1,TGTGCCAGCAGTTCTGCAGGGGGCGCGGGGGGCTACACCTTC,CASSSAGGAGGYTF
-,TRBJ1-2,TRBV6-1,TRBD1,TGTGCCAGCACCACAGGGGGGATTCTCTATGGCTACACCTTC,CASTTGGILYGYTF
-,TRBJ1-1,TRBV6-1,TRBD1,TGTGCCAGCAGGGGGGACAGAGGCTATGAAGCTTTCTTT,CASRGDRGYEAFF
-,TRBJ1-1,TRBV5-1,TRBD1,TGCGCCAGCAGCTACCGACAGGGGGCAATGGACGCAGCTTTCTTT,CASSYRQGAMDAAFF
-,TRBJ2-4,TRBV9,-,TGTGCCAGCAGCGTAGGGGGCGGCACCTCAAACATTCAGTACTTC,CASSVGGGTSNIQYF
-,TRBJ1-4,TRBV2,TRBD1,TGTGCCACCAGGAAGGCCCCGGGACAGGGACTCGCAACTAATGAAAAACTGTTTTTT,CATRKAPGQGLATNEKLFF
-,TRBJ2-1,TRBV5-1,TRBD1,TGCGCCAGCAGCCGTGGGACAGGATACAATGAGCAGTTCTTC,CASSRGTGYNEQFF
-,TRBJ2-6,TRBV18,TRBD2,TGTGCCAGCTCAGCGGCGGGGGGTACCCCTGGGGCCAACGTCCTGACTTTC,CASSAAGGTPGANVLTF
-,TRBJ2-3,TRBV29-1,-,TGCAGCGTTGCGGGGGCAGATACGCAGTATTTT,CSVAGADTQYF
-,TRBJ1-1,TRBV27,-,TGTGCCAGCATGGTCGAACTTCGGGACACTGAAGCTTTCTTT,CASMVELRDTEAFF
-,TRBJ2-3,TRBV27,-,TGTGCCAGCAGTTCGATGTTCGGGGATACGCAGTATTTT,CASSSMFGDTQYF
-,TRBJ1-1,TRBV29-1,-,TGCAGCGGATGGGAGGGTACTGAAGCTTTCTTT,CSGWEGTEAFF
-,TRBJ2-5,TRBV4-1,-,TGCGCCAGCAGCCAAGATCTCGAAGAGACCCAGTACTTC,CASSQDLEETQYF